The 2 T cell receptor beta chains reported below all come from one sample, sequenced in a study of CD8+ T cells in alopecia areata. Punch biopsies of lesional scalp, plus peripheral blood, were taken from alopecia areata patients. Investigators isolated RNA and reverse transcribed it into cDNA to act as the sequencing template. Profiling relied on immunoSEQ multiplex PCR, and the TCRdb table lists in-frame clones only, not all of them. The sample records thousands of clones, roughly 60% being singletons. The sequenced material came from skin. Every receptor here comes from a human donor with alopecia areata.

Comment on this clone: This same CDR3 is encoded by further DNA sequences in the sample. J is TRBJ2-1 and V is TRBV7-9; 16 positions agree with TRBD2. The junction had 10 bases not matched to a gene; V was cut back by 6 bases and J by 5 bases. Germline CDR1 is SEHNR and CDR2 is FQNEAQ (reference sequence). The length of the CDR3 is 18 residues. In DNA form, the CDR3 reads TGTGCCAGCAGTCTGGGACTAGCGGGAGGGTTGTGGGACAATGAGCAGTTCTTC. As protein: CASSLGLAGGLWDNEQFF.

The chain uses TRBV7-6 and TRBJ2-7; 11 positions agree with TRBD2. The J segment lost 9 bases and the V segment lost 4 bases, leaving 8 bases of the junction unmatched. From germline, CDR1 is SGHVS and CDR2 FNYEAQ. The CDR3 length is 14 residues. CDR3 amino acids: CASSSTSGSLGQYF. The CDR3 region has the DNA TGTGCCAGCAGCTCAACTAGCGGGAGTCTCGGGCAGTACTTC.